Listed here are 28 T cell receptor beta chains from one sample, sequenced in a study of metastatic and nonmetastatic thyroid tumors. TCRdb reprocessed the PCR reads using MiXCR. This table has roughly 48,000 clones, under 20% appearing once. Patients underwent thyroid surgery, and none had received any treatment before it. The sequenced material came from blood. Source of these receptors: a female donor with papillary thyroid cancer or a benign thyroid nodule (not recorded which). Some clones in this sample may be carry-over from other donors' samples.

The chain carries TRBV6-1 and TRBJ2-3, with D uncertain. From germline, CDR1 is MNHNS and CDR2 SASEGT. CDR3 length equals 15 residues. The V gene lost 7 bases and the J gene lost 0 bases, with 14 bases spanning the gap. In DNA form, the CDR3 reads TGTGCCAGCATCCAGACGCCTGACAGCACAGATACGCAGTATTTT. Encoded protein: CASIQTPDSTDTQYF.

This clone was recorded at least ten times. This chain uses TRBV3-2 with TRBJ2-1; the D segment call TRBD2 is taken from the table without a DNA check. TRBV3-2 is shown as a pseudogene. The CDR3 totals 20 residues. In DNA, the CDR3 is TGTGCCAGCAGCCCCAAGGGACTACGGACACTTAAATACTCCTACAATGAGCAGTTCTTC. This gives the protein CASSPKGLRTLKYSYNEQFF.

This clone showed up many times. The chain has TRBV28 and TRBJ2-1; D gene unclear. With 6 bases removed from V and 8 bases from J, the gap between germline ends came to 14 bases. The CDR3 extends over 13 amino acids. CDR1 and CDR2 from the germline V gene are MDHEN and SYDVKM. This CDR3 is CASSADWLHEQFF. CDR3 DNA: TGTGCCAGCAGCGCTGACTGGCTCCATGAGCAGTTCTTC. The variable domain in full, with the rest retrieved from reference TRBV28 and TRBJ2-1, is DVKVTQSSRYLVKRTGEKVFLECVQDMDHENMFWYRQDPGLGLRLIYFSYDVKMKEKGDIPEGYSVSREKKERFSLILESASTNQTSMYLCASSADWLHEQFFGPGTRLTVL.

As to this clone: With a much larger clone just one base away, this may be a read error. The CDR3 is CASTRTSRTGTQYF. CDR3 DNA sequence: TGCGCCAGCACCAGGACTAGTAGGACAGGTACGCAGTATTTT. This chain connects TRBV5-1 to TRBJ2-3, with D possibly being TRBD1 or TRBD2 (7 bases each). Germline-derived CDR1 and CDR2 are SGHRS and YFSETQ. This CDR3 has 14 residues.

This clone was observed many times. The chain's CDR3 is CSARDRLAGELFF. The CDR3 bases are TGCAGTGCTAGAGATCGTCTAGCTGGGGAGCTGTTTTTT. This chain joins TRBV20-1 and TRBJ2-2, with a possible D match to TRBD2 (5 bases). Germline lookup yields CDR1 DFQATT and CDR2 SNEGSKA (reference sequence). Between the trimmed V and J ends, which lost 0 bases and 8 bases, there was a span of 10 bases. The CDR3 runs 13 residues.

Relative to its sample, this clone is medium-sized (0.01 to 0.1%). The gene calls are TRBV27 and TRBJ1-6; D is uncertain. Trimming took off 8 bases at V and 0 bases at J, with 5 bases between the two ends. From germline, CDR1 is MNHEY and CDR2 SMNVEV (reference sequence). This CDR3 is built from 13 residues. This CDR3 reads CASSSSYNSPLHF. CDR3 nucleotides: TGTGCCAGCTCTAGCTCCTATAATTCACCCCTCCACTTT.

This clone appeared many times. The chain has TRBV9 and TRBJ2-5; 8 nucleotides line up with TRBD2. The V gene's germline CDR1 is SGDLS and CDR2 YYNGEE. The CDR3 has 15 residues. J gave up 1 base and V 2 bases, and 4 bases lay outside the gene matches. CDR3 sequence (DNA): TGTGCCAGCAGCGTGGGACTAGGGGGCCAAGAGACCCAGTACTTC. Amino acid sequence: CASSVGLGGQETQYF.

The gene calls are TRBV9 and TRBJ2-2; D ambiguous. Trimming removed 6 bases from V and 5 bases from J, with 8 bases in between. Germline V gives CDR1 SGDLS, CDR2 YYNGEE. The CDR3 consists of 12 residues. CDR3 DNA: TGTGCCAGCATCTGGAGTACCGGGGAGCTGTTTTTT. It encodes CASIWSTGELFF.

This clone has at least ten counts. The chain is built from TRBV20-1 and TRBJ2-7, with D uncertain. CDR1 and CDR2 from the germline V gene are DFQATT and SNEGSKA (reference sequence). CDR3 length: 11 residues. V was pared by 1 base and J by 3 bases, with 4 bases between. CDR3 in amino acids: CSARANYEQYF. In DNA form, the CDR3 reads TGCAGTGCTAGAGCGAACTACGAGCAGTACTTC.

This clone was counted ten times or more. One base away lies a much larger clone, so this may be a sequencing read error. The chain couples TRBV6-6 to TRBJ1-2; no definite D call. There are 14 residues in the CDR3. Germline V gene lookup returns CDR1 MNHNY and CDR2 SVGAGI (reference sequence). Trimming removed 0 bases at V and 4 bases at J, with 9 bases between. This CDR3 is CASSYSRDLYGYTF. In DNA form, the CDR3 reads TGTGCCAGCAGTTACTCGAGGGATCTCTATGGCTACACCTTC.

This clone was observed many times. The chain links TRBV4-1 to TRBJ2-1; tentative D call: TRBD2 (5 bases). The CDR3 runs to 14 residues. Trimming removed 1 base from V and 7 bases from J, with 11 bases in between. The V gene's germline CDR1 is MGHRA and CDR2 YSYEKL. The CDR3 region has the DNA TGCGCCAGCAGCCAAGTTACTAGTGGAAATGAGCAGTTCTTC. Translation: CASSQVTSGNEQFF.

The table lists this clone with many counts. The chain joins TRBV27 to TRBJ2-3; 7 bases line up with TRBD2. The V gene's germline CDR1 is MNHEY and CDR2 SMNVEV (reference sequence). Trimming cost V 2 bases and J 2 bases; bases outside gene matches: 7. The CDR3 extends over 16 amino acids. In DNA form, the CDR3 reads TGTGCCAGCAGTTTAAGGGAAAGCGGGATCACAGATACGCAGTATTTT. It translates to CASSLRESGITDTQYF.

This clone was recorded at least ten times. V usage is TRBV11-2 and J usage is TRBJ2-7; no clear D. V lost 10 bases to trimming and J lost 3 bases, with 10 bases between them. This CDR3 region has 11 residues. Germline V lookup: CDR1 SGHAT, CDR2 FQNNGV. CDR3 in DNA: TGTGCCACTTCCTCCGACTACGAGCAGTACTTC. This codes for CATSSDYEQYF.

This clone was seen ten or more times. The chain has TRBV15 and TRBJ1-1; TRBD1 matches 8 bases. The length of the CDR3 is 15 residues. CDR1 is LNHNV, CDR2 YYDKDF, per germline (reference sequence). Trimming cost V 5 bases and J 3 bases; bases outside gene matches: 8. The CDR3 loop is CATSPGTGGYTEAFF. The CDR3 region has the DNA TGTGCCACCAGCCCTGGGACAGGCGGTTACACTGAAGCTTTCTTT.

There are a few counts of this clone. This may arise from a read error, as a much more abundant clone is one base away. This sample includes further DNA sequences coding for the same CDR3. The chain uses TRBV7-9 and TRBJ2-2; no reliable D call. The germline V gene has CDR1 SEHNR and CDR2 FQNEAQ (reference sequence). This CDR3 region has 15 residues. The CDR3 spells CASSPLVGNTGELFF. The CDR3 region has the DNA TGTGCCAGCAGCCCGTTAGTAGGGAACACAGGGGAGCTGTTTTTT.

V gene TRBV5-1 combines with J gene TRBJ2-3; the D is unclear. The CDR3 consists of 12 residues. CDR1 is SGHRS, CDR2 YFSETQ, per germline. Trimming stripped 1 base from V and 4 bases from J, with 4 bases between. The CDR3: CASSLNADTQYF. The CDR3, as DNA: TGCGCCAGCAGCTTGAACGCAGATACGCAGTATTTT.

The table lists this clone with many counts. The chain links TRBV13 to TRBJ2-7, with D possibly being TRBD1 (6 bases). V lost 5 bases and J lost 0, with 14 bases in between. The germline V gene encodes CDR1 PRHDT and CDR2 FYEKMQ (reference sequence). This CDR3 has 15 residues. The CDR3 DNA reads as TGTGCCAGCAGCCGAGGACAGATAAGCTCCTACGAGCAGTACTTC. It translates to CASSRGQISSYEQYF.

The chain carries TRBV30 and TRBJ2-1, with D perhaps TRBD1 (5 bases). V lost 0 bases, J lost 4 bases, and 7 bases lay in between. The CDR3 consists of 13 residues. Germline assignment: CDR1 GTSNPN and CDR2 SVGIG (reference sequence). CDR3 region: CAWSVDRYNEQFF. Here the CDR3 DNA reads TGTGCCTGGAGTGTCGACAGATACAATGAGCAGTTCTTC.

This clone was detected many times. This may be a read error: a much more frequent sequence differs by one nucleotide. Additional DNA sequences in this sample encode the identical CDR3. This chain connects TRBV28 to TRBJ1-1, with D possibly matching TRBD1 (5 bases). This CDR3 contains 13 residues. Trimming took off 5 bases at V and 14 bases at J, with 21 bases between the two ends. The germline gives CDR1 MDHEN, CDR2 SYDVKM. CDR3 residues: CASSLDVPGRDFF. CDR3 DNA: TGTGCCAGCAGTCTTGACGTCCCGGGACGGGACTTCTTT.

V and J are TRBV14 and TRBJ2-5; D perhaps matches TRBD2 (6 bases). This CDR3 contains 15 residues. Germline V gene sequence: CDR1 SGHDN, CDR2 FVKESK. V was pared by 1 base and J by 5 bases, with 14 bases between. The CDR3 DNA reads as TGTGCCAGCAGCCAAGTCGGCGGCGGGATCGAGACCCAGTACTTC. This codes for CASSQVGGGIETQYF. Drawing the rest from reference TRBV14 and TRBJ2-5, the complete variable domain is EAGVTQFPSHSVIEKGQTVTLRCDPISGHDNLYWYRRVMGKEIKFLLHFVKESKQDESGMPNNRFLAERTGGTYSTLKVQPAELEDSGVYFCASSQVGGGIETQYFGPGTRLLVL.

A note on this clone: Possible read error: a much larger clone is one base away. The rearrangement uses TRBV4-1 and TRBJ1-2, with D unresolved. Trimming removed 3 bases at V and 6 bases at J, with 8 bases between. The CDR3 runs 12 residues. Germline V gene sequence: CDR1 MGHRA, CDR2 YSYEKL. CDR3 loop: CASSHPMHGYTF. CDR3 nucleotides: TGCGCCAGCAGCCACCCCATGCATGGCTACACCTTC.

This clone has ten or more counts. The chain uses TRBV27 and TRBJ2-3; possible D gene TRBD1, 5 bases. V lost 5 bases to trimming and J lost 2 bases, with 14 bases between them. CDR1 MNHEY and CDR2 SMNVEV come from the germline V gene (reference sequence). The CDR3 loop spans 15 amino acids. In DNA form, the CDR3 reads TGTGCCAGCAGTCCGAAACAGGTGACCACAGATACGCAGTATTTT. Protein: CASSPKQVTTDTQYF.

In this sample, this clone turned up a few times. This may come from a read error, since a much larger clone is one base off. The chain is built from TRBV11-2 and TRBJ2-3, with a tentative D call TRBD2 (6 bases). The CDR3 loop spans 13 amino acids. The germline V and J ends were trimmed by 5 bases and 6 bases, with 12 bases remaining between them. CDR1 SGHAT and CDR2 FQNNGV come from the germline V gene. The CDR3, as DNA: TGTGCCAGCAGCCTAGCGAGGTGGGATACGCAGTATTTT. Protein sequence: CASSLARWDTQYF.

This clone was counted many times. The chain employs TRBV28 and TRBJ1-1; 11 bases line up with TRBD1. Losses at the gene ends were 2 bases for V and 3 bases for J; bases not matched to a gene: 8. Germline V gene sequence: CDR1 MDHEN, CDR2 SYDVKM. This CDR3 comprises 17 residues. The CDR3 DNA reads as TGTGCCAGCAGTTTAGCCGGGACAGGGGGGAAGGACACTGAAGCTTTCTTT. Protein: CASSLAGTGGKDTEAFF.

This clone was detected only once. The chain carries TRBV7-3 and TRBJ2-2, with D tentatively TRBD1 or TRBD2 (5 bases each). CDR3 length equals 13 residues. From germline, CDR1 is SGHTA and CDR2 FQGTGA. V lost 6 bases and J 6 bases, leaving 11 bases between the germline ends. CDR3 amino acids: CASSREGAGELFF. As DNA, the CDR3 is TGTGCCAGCAGTCGGGAAGGGGCCGGGGAGCTGTTTTTT. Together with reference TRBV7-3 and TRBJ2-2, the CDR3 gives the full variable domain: GAGVSQTPSNKVTEKGKYVELRCDPISGHTALYWYRQSLGQGPEFLIYFQGTGAADDSGLPNDRFFAVRPEGSVSTLKIQRTERGDSAVYLCASSREGAGELFFGEGSRLTVL.

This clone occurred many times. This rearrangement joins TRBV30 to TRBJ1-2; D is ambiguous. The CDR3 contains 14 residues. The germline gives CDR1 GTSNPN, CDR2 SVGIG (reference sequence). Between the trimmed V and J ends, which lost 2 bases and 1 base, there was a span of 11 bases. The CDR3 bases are TGTGCCTGGAGTCCGGGAGGCGTTAACTATGGCTACACCTTC. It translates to CAWSPGGVNYGYTF.

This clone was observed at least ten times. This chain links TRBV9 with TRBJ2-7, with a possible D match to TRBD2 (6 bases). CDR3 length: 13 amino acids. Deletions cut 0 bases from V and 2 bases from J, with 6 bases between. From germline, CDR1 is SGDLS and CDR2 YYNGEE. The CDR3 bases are TGTGCCAGCAGCGTAGGACTAGCCTACGAGCAGTACTTC. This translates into CASSVGLAYEQYF. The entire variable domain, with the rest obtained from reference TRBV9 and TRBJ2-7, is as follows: DSGVTQTPKHLITATGQRVTLRCSPRSGDLSVYWYQQSLDQGLQFLIQYYNGEERAKGNILERFSAQQFPDLHSELNLSSLELGDSALYFCASSVGLAYEQYFGPGTRLTVT.

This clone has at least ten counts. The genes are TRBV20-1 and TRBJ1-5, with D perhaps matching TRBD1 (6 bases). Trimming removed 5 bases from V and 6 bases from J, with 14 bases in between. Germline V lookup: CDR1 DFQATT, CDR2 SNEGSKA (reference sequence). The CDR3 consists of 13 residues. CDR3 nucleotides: TGCAGTGCTTACTACAGGGAGAGTCAGCCCCAGCATTTT. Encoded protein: CSAYYRESQPQHF.